This note documents a single TCR beta chain sequence. Its target is not known. Through a sample-barcoded 5' primer and a J-beta primer mix, a second PCR was run for 7 to 11 cycles. Via MiXCR, TCRdb re-called the 5' RACE reads, giving one row per CDR3 protein. This table has hundreds of thousands of distinct CDR3 sequences, 45% to 50% appearing once. The data were obtained in a study of blood T cells in healthy people across ages. Each sample gave at least 6.5 million isolated PBMCs. Study observations and caveats: Higher diversity and more naive CD4+ cells were features of long-lived donors, compared to aged donors.

This CDR3 region has 11 residues. Germline CDR1 and CDR2: MNHEY and SVGAGI. Trimming took 5 bases from V and 10 from J, leaving 9 bases between them. This clonotype was sampled from an older woman in good health. Sequenced: blood. The genes are TRBV6-5 and TRBJ2-1; possible D gene TRBD1, 6 bases. The CDR3 loop is CASSTGTEQFF. CDR3 in DNA: TGTGCCAGCAGTACCGGGACAGAGCAGTTCTTC.